This TCR beta chain was sequenced in a study of blood T cell repertoires in COVID-19. Recruited during active infection, patients (from Seattle) were subsequently followed longitudinally. This clone was counted once. CDR1 and CDR2 from the germline V gene are WSHSY and SAAADI. The CDR3 length is 14 residues. V dropped 7 bases and J dropped 6 bases, with 15 bases sitting between them. The method was immunoSEQ multiplex PCR; TCRdb's version includes in-frame clones alone and lacks a portion of them. The data show 200,000 to 250,000 clones, with approximately 83% seen just once and over 0.95% held by the top ten.

This TCR came from a woman aged 25 to 39 with COVID-19, enrolled during active disease. Sequencing input: peripheral blood. V gene TRBV10-2 combines with J gene TRBJ2-2; TRBD1 is a possible D gene (5 bases). The DNA for the CDR3 is TGCGCCAGCACAATCAGGGTGGGATCCGGGGAGCTGTTTTTT. Protein sequence: CASTIRVGSGELFF.